Listed here are 15 T cell receptor beta chains from one sample, sequenced in a study of CD4 and CD8 cells across lung adenocarcinoma regions. TCRdb reprocessed the PCR reads via MiXCR and lists one record per CDR3 protein. There are some 20,000 distinct CDR3 sequences in the sample; 46% occur only once, and less than 20% lies in the top ten. The sample comprised CD4+ T cells from the margin of a lung tumor. These receptors came from a male donor with lung adenocarcinoma. The CD4 and CD8 labels of this study may be unreliable.

This clonotype was found a few times. The chain uses TRBV6-4 and TRBJ2-1, with 8 positions matching TRBD2. Germline CDR1 is MRHNA and CDR2 is SNTAGT. With V trimmed by 5 bases and J by 8 bases, 8 bases remained unmatched. This CDR3 has 14 residues. The CDR3 reads CASSPTGGPYEQFF. CDR3 nucleotide sequence: TGTGCCAGCAGTCCTACGGGAGGGCCGTATGAGCAGTTCTTC.

Details on this clonotype: One junction end disagrees with the germline gene, perhaps due to a read error. This sequence joins TRBV6-1 and TRBJ2-3; 8 bases are a match to TRBD2. Germline CDR1 and CDR2: MNHNS and SASEGT. CDR3 length: 16 residues. CDR3 residues: CASRGLGGGATDTQYF. The CDR3 bases are TGTGCCAGCAGGGGACTAGGGGGAGGTGCAACAGATACGCAGTACTTT.

This sequence joins TRBV27 and TRBJ2-3, with D tentatively TRBD1 or TRBD2 (5 bases each). Germline V gene data show CDR1 as MNHEY and CDR2 as SMNVEV (reference sequence). The CDR3 is 16 residues long. V was shortened by 6 bases and J by 2 bases, with 18 bases between the two germline ends. The CDR3 DNA follows: TGTGCCAGCAGGGGGGTCGGGGCACGCGTCACAGATACGCAGTATTTT. It codes for CASRGVGARVTDTQYF.

The chain employs TRBV7-3 and TRBJ2-5; the D call may be TRBD1 or TRBD2 (5 bases each). With 5 bases removed from V and 6 bases from J, the gap between germline ends came to 13 bases. Per the germline V gene, CDR1 is SGHTA and CDR2 is FQGTGA. The CDR3 spans 13 residues. In nucleotides, the CDR3 is TGTGCCAGCAGCCCTGGTCGGGGCCAGACCCAGTACTTC. Translation gives CASSPGRGQTQYF.

This clonotype was observed many times. J is TRBJ2-7 and V is TRBV6-5, with D tentatively TRBD2 (5 bases). The CDR3 totals 13 residues. Trimming shortened V by 2 bases and J by 4 bases, and 9 bases separated the two germline ends. Germline V CDR1 and CDR2: MNHEY, SVGAGI. In nucleotides, the CDR3 is TGTGCCAGCAGTTACGGCGGGCTTTACGAGCAGTACTTC. Its translation is CASSYGGLYEQYF.

This clonotype showed up many times. The junction and the germline gene differ at one end; a read error may be behind it. The chain employs TRBV7-2 and TRBJ2-1; 7 bases map to TRBD2. The CDR3 spans 13 residues. Germline V CDR1 and CDR2: SGHTA, FQGNSA. CDR3 nucleotides: TGTGCCAGCAGCTTAGAGGCTAGCGGTACTTGGATCTTC. This encodes CASSLEASGTWIF.

Turning to this clonotype: Mismatch with germline at one junction end may stem from a read error. The chain couples TRBV10-3 to TRBJ2-5; D tentatively fits TRBD1 or TRBD2 (6 bases each). This CDR3 is built from 15 residues. The germline CDR1 and CDR2 sequences are ENHRY and SYGVKD. In DNA form, the CDR3 reads TGTGCCGGGGGGATCGGGGGCAGTCTCGTGGAGACCCAGTACTTT. This sequence encodes CAGGIGGSLVETQYF.

This clonotype appeared many times. The genes are TRBV6-4 and TRBJ2-5; D uncertain. The end of the DNA is better explained by TRBJ2-7, so the J call may be wrong. CDR3 length equals 13 residues. CDR1 and CDR2 from the germline V gene are MRHNA and SNTAGT. The CDR3 nucleotides are TGTGCCAGCAGTCCCTCCGACGGATACGAGCAGTACTTC. As protein: CASSPSDGYEQYF.

This clonotype was counted at least ten times. The chain links TRBV3-1 to TRBJ1-1; 7 positions match TRBD1. From germline, CDR1 is LGHDT and CDR2 YNNKEL (reference sequence). Trimming took 4 bases from V and 7 from J; bases not matched to a gene: 6. The CDR3 is 13 residues long. CDR3 in DNA: TGTGCCAGCAGCCTCCGACAGGGCGGTGAAGCTTTCTTT. Translating it yields CASSLRQGGEAFF.

V is TRBV7-2 and J is TRBJ2-2; possibly TRBD2 for D (6 bases). This CDR3 region has 15 residues. Germline loops: CDR1 SGHTA, CDR2 FQGNSA. The germline V and J ends were trimmed by 2 bases and 4 bases, with 11 bases remaining between them. The CDR3 here is CASSLTSMVTGELFF. The DNA of the CDR3 is TGTGCCAGCAGCTTAACTAGCATGGTCACCGGGGAGCTGTTTTTT. Full variable domain (missing parts from reference TRBV7-2 and TRBJ2-2): GAGVSQSPSNKVTEKGKDVELRCDPISGHTALYWYRQSLGQGLEFLIYFQGNSAPDKSGLPSDRFSAERTGGSVSTLTIQRTQQEDSAVYLCASSLTSMVTGELFFGEGSRLTVL.

This clonotype was seen a handful of times. The chain links TRBV7-2 to TRBJ1-5; the D is unclear. Per germline, CDR1 SGHTA and CDR2 FQGNSA. Between the trimmed V and J ends, which lost 5 bases and 10 bases, there was a span of 18 bases. The CDR3 totals 14 residues. The CDR3 region has the DNA TGTGCCAGCAGCCTAGACCTGACTCGCCGCCCCCAGCATTTT. Translated, it gives CASSLDLTRRPQHF.

Note on this clonotype: One end of the junction varies from germline; a read error may be responsible. V gene TRBV10-3 combines with J gene TRBJ2-4; a possible D gene is TRBD1 (6 bases). The CDR3 runs 14 residues. Germline V gene lookup returns CDR1 ENHRY and CDR2 SYGVKD. The CDR3 DNA follows: TGCCGCAGCTGGGGGCTGGGAGACGAAAACATTCAGTACTTC. Residues: CRSWGLGDENIQYF.

The chain joins TRBV27 to TRBJ2-1; D is unresolved. The CDR3 is made up of 14 amino acids. Germline V gene sequence: CDR1 MNHEY, CDR2 SMNVEV (reference sequence). V lost 3 bases, J lost 9 bases, and 15 bases lay in between. The CDR3 reads CASSFLLSRSEQFF. CDR3 sequence (DNA): TGTGCCAGCAGTTTTTTACTTAGCCGCAGTGAGCAGTTCTTC.

This clonotype was counted at least ten times. A much larger clone lies one base from this, so it may be a read error. The chain uses TRBV6-1 and TRBJ2-1; the D is unclear. The CDR3 totals 12 residues. Germline V gene sequence: CDR1 MNHNS, CDR2 SASEGT. With 1 base removed from V and 13 bases from J, the gap between germline ends came to 11 bases. This chain's CDR3 is CASSEVEPTQFF. CDR3 coding DNA: TGTGCCAGCAGTGAAGTGGAGCCGACCCAGTTCTTC.

The chain is built from TRBV6-5 and TRBJ2-1; D is undetermined. The CDR3 runs 14 residues. Trimming stripped 7 bases from V and 0 bases from J, with 10 bases between. Germline V CDR1 and CDR2: MNHEY, SVGAGI. The chain's CDR3 is CASKLDHSYNEQFF. CDR3 nucleotides: TGTGCCAGCAAGTTGGACCACTCCTACAATGAGCAGTTCTTC.